This T cell receptor (beta chain) is drawn from a study of T cells in Graves' hyperthyroidism and ophthalmopathy. Looking at the study overall: Before treatment of any kind, peripheral blood was taken at initial diagnosis.

Whole-study results and caveats: Stable hyperthyroidism was told apart from ophthalmopathy by a model built on 13 V-J features.

The TCR beta CDR3 regions underwent amplification using RNA transcripts as the source. RT-PCR in the first round (using the HTBI primer set) targeted the TCR CDR3. Using its own MiXCR run on the multiplex PCR reads, TCRdb lists one record per CDR3 protein. Of over 200,000 distinct CDR3 sequences listed, about a sixth are singletons. Ten or more counts support this clonotype. Its antigen is currently unknown. V gave up 2 bases and J gave up 8 bases, with 9 bases separating them. Germline CDR1 and CDR2: SNHLY and FYNNEI. The CDR3 has 13 amino acids. Stability of Graves' hyperthyroidism was defined as absent ophthalmopathy progression within 18 months. Criteria for exclusion of patients were uncontrolled infection, other autoimmune disease, pregnancy or lactation.

The chain joins TRBV2 to TRBJ1-4, with TRBD1 as a possible D gene (5 bases). The sample was blood. The origin of this receptor is a man aged 40-55 years with Graves' hyperthyroidism. CDR3 sequence: CASSETRDEKLFF. CDR3 nucleotide sequence: TGTGCCAGCAGTGAAACGAGGGACGAAAAACTGTTTTTT.